A selection of T cell receptor beta chains follows, all from one sample in a study of T cell responses to AZD1222 COVID-19 vaccine. The table came from immunoSEQ multiplex PCR; TCRdb's copy has only in-frame clones and leaves some out. The data hold about 100,000 clones, with roughly nine tenths observed a single time. Material: peripheral blood, obtained on day 0 of AZD1222 vaccination. These receptors all stem from an adult in good health. Both conserved end residues are part of each CDR3. Each record gives: clone size, J gene, V gene, D gene, CDR3 protein, CDR3 DNA. The D gene is left open where the match is weak. Expanded clones get a size class; other rows say once, few or many, or leave the size out.

clone size: once
J gene: TRBJ1-3
V gene: TRBV12-3/TRBV12-4
D gene: .
CDR3 protein: CAGGAGNTIYF
CDR3 DNA: TGTGCCGGGGGGGCCGGAAACACCATATATTTT

clone size: .
J gene: TRBJ2-7
V gene: TRBV27
D gene: TRBD2
CDR3 protein: CASSLGGEHEQYF
CDR3 DNA: TGTGCCAGCAGTTTAGGGGGGGAGCACGAGCAGTACTTC

clone size: .
J gene: TRBJ2-7
V gene: TRBV19
D gene: .
CDR3 protein: CASSIGTLFTYEQYF
CDR3 DNA: TGTGCCAGTAGTATAGGGACGCTCTTCACCTACGAGCAGTACTTC

clone size: .
J gene: TRBJ1-3
V gene: TRBV3-1/TRBV3-2
D gene: .
CDR3 protein: CASSYRESGNTIYF
CDR3 DNA: TGTGCCAGCAGTTACAGGGAGAGTGGAAACACCATATATTTT

clone size: few
J gene: TRBJ2-2
V gene: TRBV28
D gene: TRBD1
CDR3 protein: CASSAFPGQGTGELFF
CDR3 DNA: TGTGCCAGCAGTGCATTCCCCGGACAGGGAACCGGGGAGCTGTTTTTT

clone size: few
J gene: TRBJ1-6
V gene: TRBV28
D gene: TRBD1
CDR3 protein: CASSGQGLGSNSPLHF
CDR3 DNA: TGTGCCAGCAGCGGACAGGGGCTAGGTAGTAATTCACCCCTCCACTTT

clone size: .
J gene: TRBJ2-2
V gene: TRBV3-1/TRBV3-2
D gene: TRBD1
CDR3 protein: CASSQISTGTTGELFF
CDR3 DNA: TGTGCCAGCAGCCAAATCTCGACAGGGACCACCGGGGAGCTGTTTTTT

clone size: once
J gene: TRBJ1-6
V gene: TRBV6-5
D gene: TRBD1
CDR3 protein: CASRKQGSNSPLHF
CDR3 DNA: TGTGCCAGCAGAAAACAGGGGTCTAATTCACCCCTCCACTTT

clone size: .
J gene: TRBJ2-1
V gene: TRBV7-9
D gene: TRBD2
CDR3 protein: CASSLSGGDYNEQFF
CDR3 DNA: TGTGCCAGCAGCTTATCCGGGGGGGACTACAATGAGCAGTTCTTC

clone size: .
J gene: TRBJ2-7
V gene: TRBV7-9
D gene: .
CDR3 protein: CASSTPRGAYEQYF
CDR3 DNA: TGTGCCAGCAGCACACCCCGGGGCGCCTACGAGCAGTACTTC

clone size: once
J gene: TRBJ2-2
V gene: TRBV2
D gene: TRBD1
CDR3 protein: CASSPEDRENTGELFF
CDR3 DNA: TGTGCCAGCAGTCCTGAGGACAGGGAGAACACCGGGGAGCTGTTTTTT

clone size: .
J gene: TRBJ2-2
V gene: TRBV27
D gene: TRBD2
CDR3 protein: CASSLSVSGGPVTGELFF
CDR3 DNA: TGTGCCAGCAGTTTATCGGTTAGCGGGGGGCCCGTGACCGGGGAGCTGTTTTTT

clone size: .
J gene: TRBJ2-5
V gene: TRBV9
D gene: TRBD2
CDR3 protein: CASSVALRGETQYF
CDR3 DNA: TGTGCCAGCAGCGTAGCTCTGCGGGGGGAGACCCAGTACTTC

clone size: .
J gene: TRBJ1-1
V gene: TRBV11-2
D gene: .
CDR3 protein: CASSLDPPGPNTEAFF
CDR3 DNA: TGTGCCAGCAGCTTAGACCCTCCGGGACCGAACACTGAAGCTTTCTTT

clone size: .
J gene: TRBJ1-4
V gene: TRBV5-1
D gene: TRBD1
CDR3 protein: CASRPWPTGIEGANEKLFF
CDR3 DNA: TGCGCCAGCAGACCTTGGCCGACAGGGATTGAAGGGGCTAATGAAAAACTGTTTTTT

clone size: .
J gene: TRBJ1-2
V gene: TRBV29-1
D gene: .
CDR3 protein: CSVELLGTAYGYTF
CDR3 DNA: TGCAGCGTTGAACTGTTAGGGACGGCATATGGCTACACCTTC

clone size: .
J gene: TRBJ1-1
V gene: TRBV10-3
D gene: .
CDR3 protein: CAISEPLSGEAFF
CDR3 DNA: TGTGCCATCAGTGAGCCCCTCTCCGGTGAAGCTTTCTTT

clone size: .
J gene: TRBJ2-1
V gene: TRBV10-2
D gene: .
CDR3 protein: CASRRPSSYNEQFF
CDR3 DNA: TGCGCCAGCCGCCGTCCTAGCTCCTACAATGAGCAGTTCTTC

clone size: .
J gene: TRBJ2-3
V gene: TRBV27
D gene: .
CDR3 protein: CASSIWRGPGTDTQYF
CDR3 DNA: TGTGCCAGCAGTATCTGGCGGGGGCCTGGCACAGATACGCAGTATTTT

clone size: .
J gene: TRBJ1-4
V gene: TRBV4-1
D gene: .
CDR3 protein: CASSQGEGWVNEKLFF
CDR3 DNA: TGCGCCAGCAGCCAAGGGGAGGGTTGGGTAAATGAAAAACTGTTTTTT

clone size: once
J gene: TRBJ2-3
V gene: TRBV9
D gene: TRBD2
CDR3 protein: CASSVLAGGSTDTQYF
CDR3 DNA: TGTGCCAGCAGCGTGTTAGCGGGGGGGAGCACAGATACGCAGTATTTT

clone size: .
J gene: TRBJ1-5
V gene: TRBV6-5
D gene: .
CDR3 protein: CASRPTTGVQPQHF
CDR3 DNA: TGTGCCAGCAGGCCCACGACGGGGGTTCAGCCCCAGCATTTT

clone size: .
J gene: TRBJ2-7
V gene: TRBV11-2
D gene: .
CDR3 protein: CASSLEADEQYF
CDR3 DNA: TGTGCCAGCAGCTTAGAGGCAGACGAGCAGTACTTC

clone size: once
J gene: TRBJ1-5
V gene: TRBV6-2/TRBV6-3
D gene: .
CDR3 protein: CASSKTWTAINQPQHF
CDR3 DNA: TGTGCCAGCAGTAAAACCTGGACAGCCATAAATCAGCCCCAGCATTTT

clone size: .
J gene: TRBJ2-3
V gene: TRBV11-2
D gene: TRBD2
CDR3 protein: CASSVGGLNTDTQYF
CDR3 DNA: TGTGCCAGCAGCGTCGGGGGACTAAACACAGATACGCAGTATTTT

clone size: once
J gene: TRBJ2-5
V gene: TRBV2
D gene: .
CDR3 protein: CASSDRGTTQETQYF
CDR3 DNA: TGTGCCAGCAGTGATAGGGGAACTACCCAAGAGACCCAGTACTTC

clone size: .
J gene: TRBJ2-2
V gene: TRBV19
D gene: TRBD2
CDR3 protein: CASSASGGITGELFF
CDR3 DNA: TGTGCCAGTAGTGCTAGCGGGGGGATCACCGGGGAGCTGTTTTTT

clone size: .
J gene: TRBJ2-7
V gene: TRBV9
D gene: TRBD1
CDR3 protein: CASSEGQSYEQYF
CDR3 DNA: TGTGCCAGCAGCGAGGGACAGTCCTACGAGCAGTACTTC

clone size: .
J gene: TRBJ2-5
V gene: TRBV3-1/TRBV3-2
D gene: .
CDR3 protein: CASSRNPTVQETQYF
CDR3 DNA: TGTGCCAGCAGCCGGAACCCGACAGTACAAGAGACCCAGTACTTC

clone size: .
J gene: TRBJ1-4
V gene: TRBV28
D gene: TRBD1
CDR3 protein: CASRPNRGPGEKLFF
CDR3 DNA: TGTGCCAGCAGGCCAAACAGGGGGCCAGGTGAAAAACTGTTTTTT

clone size: once
J gene: TRBJ2-1
V gene: TRBV6-4
D gene: TRBD1
CDR3 protein: CASSDSRTGSYSEQFF
CDR3 DNA: TGTGCCAGCAGTGACTCGAGGACAGGGAGCTACAGTGAGCAGTTCTTC

clone size: .
J gene: TRBJ1-1
V gene: TRBV18
D gene: TRBD1
CDR3 protein: CASSRDRGTNTEAFF
CDR3 DNA: TGTGCCAGCTCAAGGGACAGGGGGACGAACACTGAAGCTTTCTTT

clone size: .
J gene: TRBJ1-1
V gene: TRBV25-1
D gene: TRBD1
CDR3 protein: CASSGLRTGFITEAFF
CDR3 DNA: TGTGCCAGCAGTGGCCTTAGGACAGGGTTTATCACTGAAGCTTTCTTT